This T cell receptor (beta chain) was documented in a study of somatic mutations in cytotoxic T cells in rheumatoid arthritis. Here immunoSEQ multiplex PCR was the method, and the copy in TCRdb shows in-frame clones only, minus some. The repertoire holds under 11,000 clones, with 80% as singletons. Study observations and caveats: More than 20% of CD8+ cells belonged to the largest clone in 8 of 65 patients.

This clone occurred a few times. Its antigen remains unknown. Germline CDR1 SGHRS, CDR2 YFSETQ. The CDR3 sequence is 14 residues long. Losses at the gene ends were 4 bases for V and 5 bases for J; bases not matched to a gene: 4. Sample: CD8+ T cells sorted from blood. This chain links TRBV5-1 with TRBJ1-4, with TRBD1 matching over 8 bases. The clonotype originates from an adult with rheumatoid arthritis. CDR3 sequence: CASSSWTGNEKLFF. CDR3 in DNA: TGCGCCAGCAGCAGCTGGACAGGGAATGAAAAACTGTTTTTT.